These 20 T cell receptor beta chains were sequenced from one sample in a study of cytomegalovirus exposure and HLA in healthy donors. Method: immunoSEQ multiplex PCR; TCRdb's copy keeps in-frame clones and lacks some. Seen here are tens of thousands of clones, more than 80% observed once, and the top ten hold approximately 1.2%. The sample was PBMCs. These receptors came from a woman younger than 30 in good health and CMV-seronegative.

The J gene is TRBJ2-5, the V gene TRBV7-9, with 14 bases identical to TRBD2. V gave up 5 bases and J gave up 6 bases; unmatched junction bases: 8. Germline V gene lookup returns CDR1 SEHNR and CDR2 FQNEAQ (reference sequence). The CDR3 is made up of 16 amino acids. The CDR3 DNA is TGTGCCAGCAGCCCAACCGGGACTAGCGGGAGTCAGACCCAGTACTTC. Protein product: CASSPTGTSGSQTQYF.

This clone occurred a few times. This CDR3 reads CASSSAYEQYF. The CDR3 DNA reads TGTGCCAGCAGTTCGGCCTACGAGCAGTACTTC. This chain links TRBV28 with TRBJ2-7; the D is unclear. Trimming pared 4 bases from V and 2 bases from J, leaving 3 bases between. Germline V gene sequence: CDR1 MDHEN, CDR2 SYDVKM. The CDR3 consists of 11 residues.

This clone has a handful of counts. The chain employs TRBV6-5 and TRBJ2-3, with 9 bases aligning to TRBD2. V lost 1 base to trimming and J lost 3 bases; unmatched junction nucleotides: 5. The CDR3 contains 16 residues. Germline CDR1 and CDR2: MNHEY and SVGAGI. CDR3 protein: CASSYLRGGRTDTQYF. CDR3 nucleotide sequence: TGTGCCAGCAGTTACTTGCGGGGGGGCCGGACAGATACGCAGTATTTT.

The chain recombines TRBV29-1 with TRBJ2-7, with 7 positions matching TRBD1. The CDR3 is 13 amino acids. The ends lost 6 bases at V and 1 base at J; junction bases unmatched: 6. Per germline, CDR1 SQVTM and CDR2 ANQGSEA. The CDR3 loop reads CSVGRTGSYEQYF. The CDR3 DNA sequence: TGCAGCGTGGGAAGGACAGGTTCCTACGAGCAGTACTTC.

V is TRBV27 and J is TRBJ2-1; D perhaps matches TRBD2 (6 bases). The length of the CDR3 is 14 residues. The V gene lost 6 bases and the J gene lost 0 bases, with 9 bases spanning the gap. Germline V gene lookup returns CDR1 MNHEY and CDR2 SMNVEV (reference sequence). CDR3 DNA sequence: TGTGCCAGCAGGGACTACAGCTCCTACAATGAGCAGTTCTTC. This gives the protein CASRDYSSYNEQFF.

The sample holds one count of this clone. This sequence joins TRBV9 and TRBJ2-1; 9 nucleotides line up with TRBD1. Trimming took 7 bases from V and 4 from J; bases not matched to a gene: 3. Germline V gene lookup returns CDR1 SGDLS and CDR2 YYNGEE. The CDR3 is 13 residues long. In DNA, the CDR3 is TGTGCCAGCGGGGGACAGGGATACAATGAGCAGTTCTTC. It codes for CASGGQGYNEQFF. The full variable domain, its missing parts supplied by reference TRBV9 and TRBJ2-1, is DSGVTQTPKHLITATGQRVTLRCSPRSGDLSVYWYQQSLDQGLQFLIQYYNGEERAKGNILERFSAQQFPDLHSELNLSSLELGDSALYFCASGGQGYNEQFFGPGTRLTVL.

The chain is built from TRBV27 and TRBJ1-4; no firm D call. The germline CDR1 and CDR2 sequences are MNHEY and SMNVEV (reference sequence). V lost 2 bases and J 0 bases, leaving 10 bases between the germline ends. The CDR3 covers 16 residues. This chain's CDR3 is CASSLGLVATNEKLFF. The CDR3, as DNA: TGTGCCAGCAGTTTAGGGCTGGTTGCAACTAATGAAAAACTGTTTTTT.

Comment on this clone: The sample carries other DNA sequences with the same CDR3. This chain uses TRBV5-4 with TRBJ2-3, with TRBD2 matching 10 bases. The CDR3 length is 15 residues. Losses at the gene ends were 4 bases for V and 6 bases for J; bases not matched to a gene: 8. The V gene's germline CDR1 is SGHNT and CDR2 YYREEE (reference sequence). The CDR3 region has the DNA TGTGCCAGCAGCCTACGACTAGCGGGTGGCGATACGCAGTATTTT. It specifies CASSLRLAGGDTQYF.

The chain recombines TRBV4-1 with TRBJ2-1; D is possibly TRBD1 (5 bases). Germline-derived CDR1 and CDR2 are MGHRA and YSYEKL. Between the trimmed V and J ends, which lost 0 bases and 0 bases, there was a span of 12 bases. This CDR3 has 17 residues. The CDR3: CASSQDRQGRSYNEQFF. CDR3 bases: TGCGCCAGCAGCCAAGATAGGCAGGGCCGCTCCTACAATGAGCAGTTCTTC.

The CDR3 loop reads CASSQDPGVDYGYTF. The CDR3 DNA follows: TGTGCCAGCAGCCAAGACCCAGGGGTGGACTATGGCTACACCTTC. This chain connects TRBV4-2 to TRBJ1-2, with D perhaps TRBD1 (6 bases). V was clipped by 0 bases and J by 3 bases, with 11 bases between them. The germline V gene encodes CDR1 LGHNA and CDR2 YNFKEQ. There are 15 residues in the CDR3.

This chain joins TRBV28 and TRBJ1-2; tentative D call: TRBD1 (5 bases). Looked up from germline, CDR1 is MDHEN and CDR2 is SYDVKM. The CDR3 runs to 12 residues. V lost 4 bases and J lost 8, with 11 bases in between. The CDR3 loop is CASSWGGYGYTF. For the CDR3, the DNA is TGTGCCAGCAGTTGGGGCGGATACGGCTACACCTTC.

The sample holds a few counts of this clone. The chain has TRBV6-1 and TRBJ1-6; the D is unclear. The CDR3 length is 12 residues. CDR1 is MNHNS and CDR2 is SASEGT in the germline V gene. V dropped 7 bases and J dropped 6 bases, with 7 bases sitting between them. The CDR3 nucleotides read TGTGCCAGCAAGGCGGTTAATTCACCCCTCCACTTT. Translation: CASKAVNSPLHF.

This chain joins TRBV6-5 and TRBJ2-7; weak D call: TRBD1 (5 bases). The CDR3 runs 15 residues. Between the trimmed V and J ends, which lost 3 bases and 5 bases, there was a span of 17 bases. Per germline, CDR1 MNHEY and CDR2 SVGAGI. The CDR3 sequence is CASSYSGLRTHEQYF. In DNA, the CDR3 is TGTGCCAGCAGTTATTCAGGGTTGCGTACTCACGAGCAGTACTTC.

The chain uses TRBV5-3 and TRBJ2-6; D may be TRBD1 (6 bases). TRBV5-3 belongs to the ORF category, with a function that is uncertain. This CDR3 region has 16 residues. V was shortened by 0 bases and J by 2 bases, with 9 bases between the two germline ends. CDR3 sequence reads: CARSLVYRAGANVLTF. In DNA, the CDR3 is TGTGCCAGAAGCTTGGTTTACAGGGCTGGGGCCAACGTCCTGACTTTC.

This chain uses TRBV2 with TRBJ2-2; TRBD1 agrees at 8 bases. This CDR3 has 13 amino acids. Germline CDR1 and CDR2: SNHLY and FYNNEI. V shed 6 bases, J shed 8 bases, and the junction held 5 bases outside the gene matches. CDR3 coding DNA: TGTGCCAGCAGGGGACAGGAAACGGGGGAGCTGTTTTTT. Amino acid sequence: CASRGQETGELFF.

This clone occurred a few times. This chain links TRBV19 with TRBJ2-2; D not resolved. V was trimmed by 6 bases and J by 1 base, leaving 6 bases between them. CDR1 is LNHDA, CDR2 SQIVND, per germline (reference sequence). The CDR3 length is 13 residues. This CDR3 reads CASRKQNTGELFF. The CDR3 nucleotides read TGTGCCAGTAGAAAGCAGAACACCGGGGAGCTGTTTTTT.

The CDR3 sequence is CASHLSGGSYEQYF. The CDR3 nucleotides are TGCGCCAGCCACCTGTCGGGCGGGTCCTACGAGCAGTACTTC. The chain carries TRBV5-1 and TRBJ2-7, with D possibly being TRBD2 (5 bases). The CDR3 totals 14 residues. Germline values: CDR1 SGHRS, CDR2 YFSETQ. Trimming took 7 bases from V and 1 from J, leaving 15 bases between them.

The chain couples TRBV5-1 to TRBJ2-2, with 7 bases lining up with TRBD2. This CDR3 region has 15 residues. CDR1 SGHRS and CDR2 YFSETQ come from the germline V gene. Trimming took 0 bases from V and 7 from J; bases not matched to a gene: 6. In DNA, the CDR3 is TGCGCCAGCAGCTTGGAAGGGAGGGGAATCGGGGAGCTGTTTTTT. Amino acid sequence: CASSLEGRGIGELFF.

The chain recombines TRBV10-1 with TRBJ2-1; TRBD1 matches 8 bases. The CDR3 is 13 residues long. Germline V gene data show CDR1 as WNHNN and CDR2 as SYGVQD (reference sequence). V shed 6 bases and J 8 bases; nucleotides not matched to a gene: 6. CDR3 residues: CASSLDRVDEQFF. The CDR3 nucleotides are TGCGCCAGCAGCCTGGACAGGGTTGATGAGCAGTTCTTC.

This CDR3 reads CASSEALRHYEQYF. CDR3 in DNA: TGTGCCAGCAGTGAAGCGCTACGTCACTACGAGCAGTACTTC. V gene TRBV6-1 combines with J gene TRBJ2-7; D unclear. Germline CDR1 MNHNS, CDR2 SASEGT. This CDR3 has 14 residues. Trimming took off 0 bases at V and 3 bases at J, with 9 bases between the two ends.